This T cell receptor beta chain was recovered during a study of shared clonotypes between healthy human individuals (dated by TCRdb to about 2020). General notes on the study: A couple of women and three men aged 18 to 49 years were included in the cohort. To estimate repertoire size and how much clonotype sharing occurs between individuals, the study deeply sequenced the blood TCR repertoires of 4 to 6 healthy adults. Libraries were prepared and TCR repertoires were sequenced by different laboratories using diverse techniques, in order to increase sequencing depth and limit assay-specific biases. Leukapheresis yielded between about 0.9 and 10 billion PBMCs per donor. The study at large found these results: Pairwise subsampling led to the expectation that sequencing depth would affect the degree of clonotype sharing among donors. Only blood was sampled, and tissue TCR repertoires likely differ from those in blood. The genetic and exposure-history diversity represented was limited by the small number of donors.

Using the deep immunoSEQ assay, multiplex PCR amplified TCR CDR3 regions from genomic DNA. Extracted genomic DNA from each cell subset was distributed evenly across all wells of several immunoSEQ 96-well plates, and each plate was treated as a replicate. For unsorted PBMC, each replicate PCR was loaded with 250 to 300 ng genomic DNA, equivalent to 25,000 to 35,000 T cell genomes. Ten immunoSEQ deep assay plates were used to sequence unsorted PBMC genomic DNA. The purified libraries were quantified using a Qubit 3.0 fluorometer, sized with a Bioanalyzer 2100, and then quantified again using the KAPA Library Quantification kit. Every immunoSEQ 96-well plate was sequenced on a separate single-read 150-cycle Illumina NextSeq 550 flow cell. As for the original processing: Because the immunoSEQ output held only junctional sequences and lacked quality scores, the filtering could not match the filtering applied to full-length reads. To assign V/J genes and CDR3, sequences were annotated using PyIR, a Python wrapper for IgBLAST v1.9, with IMGT germline references. Reads were removed for weak V/J assignments (E-value above 1e-6), missing CDR3, stop codons, out-of-frame junctions, or ambiguous translated residues. A V3J clonotype was defined by an identical inferred V gene, J gene, and CDR3 amino acid sequence. The percentage overlap between two repertoires was calculated by dividing the number of shared unique clonotypes by the size of the smaller repertoire. Richness of each repertoire was evaluated using RTK rarefaction, the Chao1 estimator, and Recon v2.1 estimates of unobserved clonotypes. Imported from immuneACCESS, the table was reduced by TCRdb to in-frame sequences with V and J called. These copies leave out some clones; in studies compared against another copy, an unresolved V gene accounts for under half, and the cause of the remainder is not known. That table supplies the V and J calls and clone size; D and trimming were determined from the DNA. This sample holds around 500,000 clones; roughly three quarters were observed only once. The top ten clonotypes cover about 12% of the sample.

A remark on this clone: No antigen is known for it. Base qualities were left out, and no much larger clone turns up one base away.

For CDR1 and CDR2, the germline V gene lists SGHVS and FQNEAQ. The CDR3 holds 14 amino acids from the cysteine to the phenylalanine. The read is trimmed to its CDR3 DNA, 42 bases read in frame from base 1. V is shortened by 4 bases, J by 2 bases, and the region joining them spans 12 bases. Donors were healthy HIV-negative adults with no recently reported acute infections or vaccinations. All donors were Caucasian adults living in Nashville, Tennessee, USA. For unsorted samples, some 90 million PBMCs were counted, and genomic DNA was extracted using the QIAamp DNA Blood Mini kit. Blood was obtained by leukapheresis, after which PBMCs were separated by Ficoll-Histopaque density gradient centrifugation and cryopreserved in liquid nitrogen vapor phase.

The receptor chain draws on TRBV7-8 and TRBJ2-7; the D call is tentative, TRBD1 or TRBD2, as each matches 5 bases. The sequenced material came from PBMCs. The TCR originated in a woman aged 40 to 49 in good health. Some clones in this sample may be carry-over from other donors' samples. The CDR3 sequence is CASSSRDGTYEQYF. The nucleotides read TGTGCCAGCAGCTCCCGGGACGGGACCTACGAGCAGTACTTC. Here the CDR3 is joined to the reference TRBV7-8 and TRBJ2-7 genes, and the full variable domain is: GAGVSQSPRYKVAKRGQDVALRCDPISGHVSLFWYQQALGQGPEFLTYFQNEAQLDKSGLPSDRFFAERPEGSVSTLKIQRTQQEDSAVYLCASSSRDGTYEQYFGPGTRLTVT.